Below are 8 T cell receptor beta chains sequenced from a single sample in a study of T cells in Graves' hyperthyroidism and ophthalmopathy. RNA transcripts provided the source from which TCR beta CDR3 regions were amplified. With the HTBI primer set, the TCR CDR3 went through a first round of RT-PCR. Each CDR3 protein is one row after TCRdb ran MiXCR on the multiplex PCR reads. The sample includes 650,000 to 700,000 distinct CDR3 sequences, 17% of them seen just once. Specimen: blood. These receptors originate from a man in his fifties or sixties with Graves' hyperthyroidism.

The chain couples TRBV20-1 to TRBJ2-1, with D unclear. The V end lost 3 bases, the J end lost 6 bases, and 12 bases lay between the germline ends. CDR1 and CDR2 (germline): DFQATT, SNEGSKA (reference sequence). The CDR3 contains 13 residues. CDR3 sequence (DNA): TGCAGTGCTAGGAACCAAGGGTTCAATGAGCAGTTCTTC. Translating gives CSARNQGFNEQFF.

This clonotype has more than one count but fewer than ten. The chain recombines TRBV20-1 with TRBJ2-7, with 11 bases that match TRBD1. Per germline, CDR1 DFQATT and CDR2 SNEGSKA (reference sequence). The CDR3 consists of 13 residues. V trimming: 5 bases; J trimming: 4 bases; junction bases outside the gene matches: 4. The CDR3 DNA reads as TGCAGTGCTGCCCGGGACAGGGGGTACGAGCAGTACTTC. This translates into CSAARDRGYEQYF.

In its sample, this clonotype was seen many times. The rearrangement uses TRBV7-8 and TRBJ1-1; D remains ambiguous. Germline V gene data show CDR1 as SGHVS and CDR2 as FQNEAQ. V was cut by 1 base and J by 9 bases, with 12 bases left in between. CDR3 length equals 13 residues. CDR3 nucleotide sequence: TGTGCCAGCAGCTTAGAGGAGGATAGACAAGCTTTCTTT. It is translated as CASSLEEDRQAFF.

The chain has TRBV24-1 and TRBJ1-1, with unresolved D. The V end lost 5 bases, the J end lost 8 bases, and 11 bases lay between the germline ends. The CDR3 runs 12 residues. CDR1 and CDR2 (germline): KGHDR, SFDVKD. The CDR3 coding sequence is TGTGCCACCAGTGCTCCGGGTGGGGAAGCTTTCTTT. It is translated as CATSAPGGEAFF.

J is TRBJ2-2 and V is TRBV4-3, with D perhaps TRBD2 (5 bases). The CDR3 has 15 amino acids. V was pared by 9 bases and J by 2 bases, with 16 bases between. The germline V gene encodes CDR1 LGHNA and CDR2 YSLEER. The CDR3 DNA follows: TGCGCCAGTAGCGTGTGGCTAACAAACACCGGGGAGCTGTTTTTT. This translates into CASSVWLTNTGELFF.

The rearrangement links TRBV19 to TRBJ2-6; 7 bases map to TRBD1. The V and J ends lost 7 bases and 0 bases, in that order; junction bases with no gene match: 3. Germline V lookup: CDR1 LNHDA, CDR2 SQIVND (reference sequence). This CDR3 has 15 residues. The CDR3 DNA reads TGTGCCAGTAAGGACAGGCACTCTGGGGCCAACGTCCTGACTTTC. This translates into CASKDRHSGANVLTF.

There are many counts of this clonotype. The chain is built from TRBV11-2 and TRBJ2-1; D is undetermined. CDR1 is SGHAT, CDR2 FQNNGV, per germline. The CDR3 is 12 residues long. The V and J ends lost 3 bases and 8 bases respectively, with 8 bases between them. CDR3 amino acids: CASSFDQDEQFF. CDR3 bases: TGTGCCAGCAGCTTTGATCAGGATGAGCAGTTCTTC.

In its sample, this clonotype was seen a few times. The chain carries TRBV9 and TRBJ1-1; maybe TRBD1 (6 bases). Germline CDR1 is SGDLS and CDR2 is YYNGEE. Between the trimmed V and J ends, which lost 0 bases and 5 bases, there was a span of 11 bases. The CDR3 sequence is 14 residues long. In DNA, the CDR3 is TGTGCCAGCAGCGTAGAGGCAGGGGTTACTGAAGCTTTCTTT. It codes for CASSVEAGVTEAFF.